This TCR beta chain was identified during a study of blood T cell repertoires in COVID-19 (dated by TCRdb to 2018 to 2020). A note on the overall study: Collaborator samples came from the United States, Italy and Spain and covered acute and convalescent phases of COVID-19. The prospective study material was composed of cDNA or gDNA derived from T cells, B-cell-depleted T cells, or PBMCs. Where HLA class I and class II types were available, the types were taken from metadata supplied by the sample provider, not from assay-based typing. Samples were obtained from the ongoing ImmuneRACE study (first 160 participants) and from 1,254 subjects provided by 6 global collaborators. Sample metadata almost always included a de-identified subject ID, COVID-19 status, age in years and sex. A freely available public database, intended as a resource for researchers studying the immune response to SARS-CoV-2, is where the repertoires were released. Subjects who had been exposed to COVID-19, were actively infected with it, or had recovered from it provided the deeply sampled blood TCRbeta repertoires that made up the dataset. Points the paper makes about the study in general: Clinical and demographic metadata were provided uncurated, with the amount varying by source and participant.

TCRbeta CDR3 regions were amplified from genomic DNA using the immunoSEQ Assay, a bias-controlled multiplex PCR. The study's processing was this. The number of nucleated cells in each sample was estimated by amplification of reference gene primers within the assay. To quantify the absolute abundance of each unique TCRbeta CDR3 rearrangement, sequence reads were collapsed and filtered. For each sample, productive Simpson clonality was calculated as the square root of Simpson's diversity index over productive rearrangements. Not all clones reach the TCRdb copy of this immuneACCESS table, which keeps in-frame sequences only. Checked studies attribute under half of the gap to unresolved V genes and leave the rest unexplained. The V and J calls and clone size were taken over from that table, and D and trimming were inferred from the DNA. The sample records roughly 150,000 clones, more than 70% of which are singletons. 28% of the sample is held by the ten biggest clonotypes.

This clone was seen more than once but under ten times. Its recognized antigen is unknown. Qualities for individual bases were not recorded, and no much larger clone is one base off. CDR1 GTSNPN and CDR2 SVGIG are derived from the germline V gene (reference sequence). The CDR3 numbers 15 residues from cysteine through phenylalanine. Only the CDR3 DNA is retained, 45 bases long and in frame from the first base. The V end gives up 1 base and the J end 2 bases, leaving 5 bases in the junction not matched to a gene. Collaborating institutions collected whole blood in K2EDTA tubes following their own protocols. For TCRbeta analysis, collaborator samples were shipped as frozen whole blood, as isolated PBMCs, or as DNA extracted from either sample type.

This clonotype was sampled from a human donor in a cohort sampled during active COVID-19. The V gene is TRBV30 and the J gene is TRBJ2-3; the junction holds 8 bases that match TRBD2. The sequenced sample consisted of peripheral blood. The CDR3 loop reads CAWSGSSGATDTQYF. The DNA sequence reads TGTGCCTGGAGTGGTAGTAGCGGGGCCACAGATACGCAGTATTTT.